This T cell receptor (beta chain) was captured by sequencing in a study of blood T cell repertoires in COVID-19. V dropped 7 bases and J dropped 7; count of bases not matched to a gene: 9. The CDR3 is made up of 14 amino acids. Germline CDR1 MNHEY, CDR2 SVGAGI. Per the original methods: Amplification from reference gene primers served as the basis for estimated nucleated cell counts. Using immunoSEQ multiplex PCR, the repertoire was profiled, and TCRdb retains in-frame clones only, with some absent. The V and J calls and the clone size are those of that table, but D and trimming were determined from the DNA. Among approximately 140,000 clones, around 86% were seen once, and the ten largest hold under 3.5%.

The origin of this receptor is a man between 70 and 80 years old with acute or convalescent COVID-19. Sequencing input: peripheral blood. The chain joins TRBV6-5 to TRBJ1-2; 10 nucleotides match TRBD1. CDR3 in DNA: TGTGCCAGCACCCCGTCCGGGACAGGGGCTGGCTACACCTTC. Translation: CASTPSGTGAGYTF.